This T cell receptor beta chain was found in a study of T-cell memory formation after mild COVID-19. TCRdb re-called the 5' RACE reads with MiXCR, one entry per CDR3 protein. This table has just over 350,000 distinct CDR3 sequences, roughly an eighth appearing once. This clonotype came up many times. This CDR3 has 15 residues. From germline, CDR1 is MNHEY and CDR2 SVGAGI. V dropped 6 bases and J dropped 4 bases, with 18 bases sitting between them. The clonotype was recovered from a man between 18 and 35 years old who had mild COVID-19 (a few samples of this study predate the infection). Cell type and time point are not known. The rearrangement uses TRBV6-5 and TRBJ2-5; a possible D gene is TRBD2 (7 bases). Input material: PBMCs or a T cell subset sorted from them (not recorded which). CDR3 coding DNA: TGTGCCAGCAGGCCTCGTCCGGGGGGCGGAGAGACCCAGTACTTC. Translation gives CASRPRPGGGETQYF.